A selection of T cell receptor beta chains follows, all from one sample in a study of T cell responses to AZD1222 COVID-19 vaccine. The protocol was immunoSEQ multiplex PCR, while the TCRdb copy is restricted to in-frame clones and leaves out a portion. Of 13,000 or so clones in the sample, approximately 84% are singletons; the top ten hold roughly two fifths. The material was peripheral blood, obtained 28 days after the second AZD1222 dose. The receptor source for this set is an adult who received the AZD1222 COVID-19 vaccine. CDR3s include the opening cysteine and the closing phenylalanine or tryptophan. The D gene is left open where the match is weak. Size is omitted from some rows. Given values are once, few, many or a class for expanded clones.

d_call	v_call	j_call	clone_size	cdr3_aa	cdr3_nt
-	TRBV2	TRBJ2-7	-	CASSEYSEQYF	TGTGCCAGCAGTGAGTATTCCGAGCAGTACTTC
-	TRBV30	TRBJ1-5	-	CAWGTGNQPQHF	TGTGCCTGGGGGACGGGCAATCAGCCCCAGCATTTT
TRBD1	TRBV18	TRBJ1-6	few	CASSPLGLSGQGNSPLHF	TGTGCCAGCTCACCACTAGGCCTCAGCGGACAGGGAAATTCACCCCTCCACTTT
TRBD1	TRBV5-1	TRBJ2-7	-	CASSREGASYEQYF	TGCGCCAGCAGCCGCGAGGGGGCGTCCTACGAGCAGTACTTC
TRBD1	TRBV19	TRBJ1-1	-	CASRNDRDRGNTEAFF	TGTGCCTCACGAAATGACCGGGACAGGGGGAACACTGAAGCTTTCTTT
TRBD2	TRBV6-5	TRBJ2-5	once	CASSYQGGKETQYF	TGTGCCAGCAGTTATCAGGGAGGGAAAGAGACCCAGTACTTC
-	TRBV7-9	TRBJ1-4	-	CATGDGRGGEKLFF	TGTGCCACTGGGGATGGCAGGGGAGGCGAAAAACTGTTTTTT
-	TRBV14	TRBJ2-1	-	CASSHRLETYNEQFF	TGTGCCAGCAGTCATAGACTCGAAACCTACAATGAGCAGTTCTTC
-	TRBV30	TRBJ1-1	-	CAWLWGRGRGEAFF	TGTGCCTGGCTTTGGGGCAGGGGCCGTGGTGAAGCTTTCTTT
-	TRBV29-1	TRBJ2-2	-	CSVSTRQYTGELFF	TGCAGCGTTTCAACTCGACAGTACACCGGGGAGCTGTTTTTT
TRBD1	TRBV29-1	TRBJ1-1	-	CSVVRQGLGTEAFF	TGCAGCGTTGTACGACAGGGGTTGGGCACTGAAGCTTTCTTT
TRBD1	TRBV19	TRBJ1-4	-	CASSGTGNIGHEKLFF	TGTGCCAGTAGTGGGACAGGGAACATTGGGCATGAAAAACTGTTTTTT
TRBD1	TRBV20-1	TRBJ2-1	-	CSASLGQGWNEQFF	TGCAGTGCTAGTCTGGGACAGGGTTGGAATGAGCAGTTCTTC
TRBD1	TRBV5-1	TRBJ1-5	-	CASSLIGGAGQPQHF	TGCGCCAGCAGCTTGATAGGGGGCGCGGGTCAGCCCCAGCATTTT
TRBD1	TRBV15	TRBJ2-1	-	CATSRDRTGVNEQFF	TGTGCCACCAGCAGAGACCGGACAGGGGTAAATGAGCAGTTCTTC
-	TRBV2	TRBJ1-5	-	CASRAEHNQPQHF	TGTGCCAGCAGGGCAGAGCACAATCAGCCCCAGCATTTT
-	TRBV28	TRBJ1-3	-	CASSFVAGGNTIYF	TGTGCCAGCAGTTTTGTGGCAGGTGGAAACACCATATATTTT
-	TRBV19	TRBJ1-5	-	CASSLRVSQPQHF	TGTGCCAGTAGTCTCAGGGTCAGCCAGCCCCAGCATTTT
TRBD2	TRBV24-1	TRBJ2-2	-	CATSDARGTSGKGNTGELFF	TGTGCCACCAGTGATGCAAGGGGGACTAGCGGGAAGGGGAACACCGGGGAGCTGTTTTTT
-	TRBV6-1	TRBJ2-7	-	CASSDTTGSHEQYF	TGTGCCAGCAGTGATACAACAGGGTCCCACGAGCAGTACTTC
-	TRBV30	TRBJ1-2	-	CAWSKKPYLIIDTF	TGTGCCTGGAGTAAAAAGCCCTATCTAATCATAGACACCTTC
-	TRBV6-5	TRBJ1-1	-	CASSYSAGVTEAFF	TGTGCCAGCAGTTACTCTGCGGGGGTGACTGAAGCTTTCTTT
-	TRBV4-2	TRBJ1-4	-	CASSQEEGSNEKLFF	TGTGCCAGCAGCCAAGAGGAGGGGAGTAATGAAAAACTGTTTTTT
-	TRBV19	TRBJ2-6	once	CASSIYRLGTGANVLTF	TGTGCCAGTAGTATTTACAGATTGGGGACTGGGGCCAACGTCCTGACTTTC
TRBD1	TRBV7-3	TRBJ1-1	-	CASSLTGETEAFF	TGTGCCAGCAGCCTAACAGGGGAAACTGAAGCTTTCTTT
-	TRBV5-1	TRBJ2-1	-	CASGGNNEQFF	TGCGCCAGCGGGGGAAACAATGAGCAGTTCTTC
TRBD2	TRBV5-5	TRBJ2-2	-	CASSRTRSSAGELFF	TGTGCCAGCAGCCGGACTAGATCAAGCGCCGGGGAGCTGTTTTTT
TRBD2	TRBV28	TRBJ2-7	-	CASSLPLAGVDEQYF	TGTGCCAGCAGTTTACCGCTAGCGGGAGTAGACGAGCAGTACTTC
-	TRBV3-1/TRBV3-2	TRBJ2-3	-	CASSQVNRGTDTQYF	TGTGCCAGCAGCCAAGTGAACAGGGGCACAGATACGCAGTATTTT